The next 5 T cell receptor beta chains were all read from a single sample in a study of blood T cell repertoires in COVID-19. Generated by immunoSEQ multiplex PCR, the TCRdb table keeps only in-frame clones and is missing some. The sample holds roughly 180,000 clones, approximately 85% seen once. The source material was peripheral blood. All receptors derive from a woman aged 55-70 years with acute or convalescent COVID-19.

In nucleotides, the CDR3 is TGTGCCAGCAGCTTAGAACAGCTGGGCGAGCAGTACGTC. This translates into CASSLEQLGEQYV. The V and J genes are TRBV7-8 and TRBJ2-7; no definite D call. Trimming cost V 1 base and J 6 bases, with 10 bases left between them. The CDR3 is 13 amino acids. Germline-derived CDR1 and CDR2 are SGHVS and FQNEAQ.

The genes are TRBV19 and TRBJ1-5, with D unclear. The germline CDR1 and CDR2 sequences are LNHDA and SQIVND (reference sequence). The CDR3 contains 17 residues. Trimming took 3 bases from V and 0 from J, leaving 15 bases between them. The CDR3 coding sequence is TGTGCCAGTAGTATGAGGTTGGGAGCCCTTAGCAATCAGCCCCAGCATTTT. It yields the protein CASSMRLGALSNQPQHF.

This chain connects TRBV28 to TRBJ2-1, with D maybe TRBD2 (5 bases). The CDR3 length is 12 residues. Germline V lookup: CDR1 MDHEN, CDR2 SYDVKM. V was trimmed by 7 bases and J by 9 bases, leaving 13 bases between them. This CDR3 reads CASTSPGSEQFF. CDR3 nucleotides: TGTGCCAGCACCTCCCCGGGGAGTGAGCAGTTCTTC.

This chain connects TRBV20-1 to TRBJ2-5; 11 nucleotides agree with TRBD2. Germline-derived CDR1 and CDR2 are DFQATT and SNEGSKA (reference sequence). V shed 3 bases and J 5 bases; nucleotides not matched to a gene: 5. The CDR3 consists of 14 residues. CDR3 DNA sequence: TGCAGTGCTAGTCGACTAGCGGGGCAGGAGACCCAGTACTTC. This encodes CSASRLAGQETQYF.

This clone was detected only a few times. The chain recombines TRBV19 with TRBJ1-4; 9 bases fit TRBD1. The CDR3 extends over 13 amino acids. Germline V gene lookup returns CDR1 LNHDA and CDR2 SQIVND (reference sequence). The trim removed 4 bases at V and 7 bases at J, leaving 1 base unmatched. CDR3 protein: CASSTDRGEKLFF. The CDR3 bases are TGTGCCAGTAGTACGGACAGGGGTGAAAAACTGTTTTTT.